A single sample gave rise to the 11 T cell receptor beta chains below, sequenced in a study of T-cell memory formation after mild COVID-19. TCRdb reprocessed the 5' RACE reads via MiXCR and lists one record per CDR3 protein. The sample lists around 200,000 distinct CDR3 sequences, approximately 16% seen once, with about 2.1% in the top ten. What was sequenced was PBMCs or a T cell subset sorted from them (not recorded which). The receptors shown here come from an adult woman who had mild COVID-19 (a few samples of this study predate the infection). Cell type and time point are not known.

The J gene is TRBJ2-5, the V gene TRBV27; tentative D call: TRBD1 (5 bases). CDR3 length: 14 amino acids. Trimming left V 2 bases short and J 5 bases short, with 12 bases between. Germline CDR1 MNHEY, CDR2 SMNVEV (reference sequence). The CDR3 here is CASSLTWGGETQYF. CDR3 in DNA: TGTGCCAGCAGTTTAACGTGGGGCGGCGAGACCCAGTACTTC.

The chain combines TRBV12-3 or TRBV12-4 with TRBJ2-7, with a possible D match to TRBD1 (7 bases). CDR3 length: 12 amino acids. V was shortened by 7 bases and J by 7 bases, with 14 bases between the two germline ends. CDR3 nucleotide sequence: TGTGCCAGCACCCCGACAGGGAGGGAGCAGTACTTC. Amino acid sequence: CASTPTGREQYF.

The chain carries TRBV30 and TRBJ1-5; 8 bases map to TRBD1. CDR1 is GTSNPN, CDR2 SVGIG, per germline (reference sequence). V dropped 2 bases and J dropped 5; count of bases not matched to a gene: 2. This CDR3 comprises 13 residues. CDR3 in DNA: TGTGCCTGGAGTCGGACAGGGCATCAGCCCCAGCATTTT. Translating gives CAWSRTGHQPQHF. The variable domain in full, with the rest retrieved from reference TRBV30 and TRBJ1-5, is SQTIHQWPATLVQPVGSPLSLECTVEGTSNPNLYWYRQAAGRGLQLLFYSVGIGQISSEVPQNLSASRPQDRQFILSSKKLLLSDSGFYLCAWSRTGHQPQHFGDGTRLSIL.

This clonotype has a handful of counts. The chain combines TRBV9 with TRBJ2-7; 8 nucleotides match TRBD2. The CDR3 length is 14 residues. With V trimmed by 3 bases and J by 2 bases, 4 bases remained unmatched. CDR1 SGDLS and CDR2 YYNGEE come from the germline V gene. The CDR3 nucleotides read TGTGCCAGCAGCGCAACTAGCGGACCCTACGAGCAGTACTTC. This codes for CASSATSGPYEQYF.

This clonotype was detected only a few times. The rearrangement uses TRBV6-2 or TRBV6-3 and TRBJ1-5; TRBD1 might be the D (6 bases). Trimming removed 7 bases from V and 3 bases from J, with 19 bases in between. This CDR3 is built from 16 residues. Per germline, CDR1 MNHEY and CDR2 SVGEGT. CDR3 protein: CASTRGGRGPNQPQHF. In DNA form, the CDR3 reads TGTGCCAGCACCCGGGGGGGGCGCGGCCCCAATCAGCCCCAGCATTTT.

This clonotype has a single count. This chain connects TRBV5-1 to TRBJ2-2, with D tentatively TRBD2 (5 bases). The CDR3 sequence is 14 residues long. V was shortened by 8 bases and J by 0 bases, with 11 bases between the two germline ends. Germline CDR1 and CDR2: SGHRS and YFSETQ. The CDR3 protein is CARIGDSNTGELFF. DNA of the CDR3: TGCGCCAGGATCGGGGATTCGAACACCGGGGAGCTGTTTTTT. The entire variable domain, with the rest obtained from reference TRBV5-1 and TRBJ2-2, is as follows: KAGVTQTPRYLIKTRGQQVTLSCSPISGHRSVSWYQQTPGQGLQFLFEYFSETQRNKGNFPGRFSGRQFSNSRSEMNVSTLELGDSALYLCARIGDSNTGELFFGEGSRLTVL.

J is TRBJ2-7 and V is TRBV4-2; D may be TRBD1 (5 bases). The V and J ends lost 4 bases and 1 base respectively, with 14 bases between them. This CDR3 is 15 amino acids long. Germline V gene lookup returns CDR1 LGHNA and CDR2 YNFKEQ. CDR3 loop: CASSPAAGPSYEQYF. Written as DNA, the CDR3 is TGTGCCAGCAGCCCCGCCGCAGGGCCGTCCTACGAGCAGTACTTC.

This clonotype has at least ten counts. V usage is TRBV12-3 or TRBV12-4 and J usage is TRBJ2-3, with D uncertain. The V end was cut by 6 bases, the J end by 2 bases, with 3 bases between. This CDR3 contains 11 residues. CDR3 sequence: CASSPTDTQYF. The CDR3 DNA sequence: TGTGCCAGCAGCCCCACAGATACGCAGTATTTT.

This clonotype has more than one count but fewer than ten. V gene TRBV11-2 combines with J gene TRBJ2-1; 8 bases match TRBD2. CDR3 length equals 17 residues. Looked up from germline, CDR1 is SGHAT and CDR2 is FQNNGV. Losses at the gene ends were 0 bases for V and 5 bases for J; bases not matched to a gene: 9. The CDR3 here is CASSLDLRLALNNEQFF. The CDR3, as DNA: TGTGCCAGCAGCTTAGATCTGAGACTAGCGCTGAACAATGAGCAGTTCTTC.

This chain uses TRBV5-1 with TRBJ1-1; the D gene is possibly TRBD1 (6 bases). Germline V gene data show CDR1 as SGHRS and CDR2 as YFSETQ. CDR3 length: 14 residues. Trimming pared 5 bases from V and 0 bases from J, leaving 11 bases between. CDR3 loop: CASRLGQLNTEAFF. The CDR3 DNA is TGCGCCAGCAGGCTCGGACAGCTGAACACTGAAGCTTTCTTT.

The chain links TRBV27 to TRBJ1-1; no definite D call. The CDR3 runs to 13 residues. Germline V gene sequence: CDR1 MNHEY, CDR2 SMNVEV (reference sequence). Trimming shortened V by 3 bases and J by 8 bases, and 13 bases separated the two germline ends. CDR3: CASSFALAPEAFF. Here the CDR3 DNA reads TGTGCCAGCAGTTTTGCGTTAGCACCAGAAGCTTTCTTT.